The 23 T cell receptor beta chains below all came from one sample that was sequenced in a study of spatial heterogeneity in lung cancer (dated by TCRdb to about 2019). Results and caveats for the whole study, not just this receptor: The tumor nonsynonymous mutation count correlated with the number of expanded alpha and beta TCRs within the tumor.

The time point label on this specimen signifies: sample taken at primary tumor resection. These receptors have no known antigen. Libraries came from 5' RACE. Sequencing took place on a NextSeq 500. The public reads were quality trimmed at Q25 with fastp and then assembled into clones with MiXCR by TCRdb, keeping productive beta chains. Every CDR3 protein is listed once, alongside the most common genes and DNA of its rows. The sample has a few thousand distinct CDR3 sequences on record, over 7% of them singletons. The ten largest clones capture around 15% of the sample. Material: lung tumor tissue, obtained at surgery. These receptors all stem from a male donor with early-stage non-small cell lung cancer.

Sample share makes this clonotype medium-sized. CDR3: CASSPNGDRFLLQYF. In DNA form, the CDR3 reads TGTGCCAGCAGTCCAAATGGGGACAGGTTCCTGTTGCAGTACTTC. V is TRBV27 and J is TRBJ2-7; 8 positions match TRBD1. Losses at the gene ends were 5 bases for V and 9 bases for J; bases not matched to a gene: 15. CDR1 and CDR2 from the germline V gene are MNHEY and SMNVEV (reference sequence). This CDR3 spans 15 amino acids.

This clonotype ranks as medium-sized. The chain couples TRBV5-1 to TRBJ2-5, with TRBD2 as a possible D gene (7 bases). CDR1 SGHRS and CDR2 YFSETQ come from the germline V gene. This CDR3 has 13 residues. V lost 4 bases and J 4 bases, leaving 11 bases between the germline ends. Here the CDR3 reads CASSGGAGETQYF. The CDR3 bases are TGCGCCAGCAGCGGGGGGGCCGGAGAGACCCAGTACTTC.

The rearrangement uses TRBV7-8 and TRBJ2-3; D not certain. The CDR3 contains 15 residues. Germline CDR1 SGHVS, CDR2 FQNEAQ. Trimming removed 0 bases from V and 3 bases from J, with 10 bases in between. CDR3 DNA sequence: TGTGCCAGCAGCTTAGCAGTAGTCGAAACAGATACGCAGTATTTT. This translates into CASSLAVVETDTQYF. Drawing the rest from reference TRBV7-8 and TRBJ2-3, the complete variable domain is GAGVSQSPRYKVAKRGQDVALRCDPISGHVSLFWYQQALGQGPEFLTYFQNEAQLDKSGLPSDRFFAERPEGSVSTLKIQRTQQEDSAVYLCASSLAVVETDTQYFGPGTRLTVL.

This clonotype was seen at least ten times. The rearrangement links TRBV2 to TRBJ2-5, with D possibly matching TRBD2 (5 bases). There are 16 residues in the CDR3. Germline V gives CDR1 SNHLY, CDR2 FYNNEI. Trimming stripped 7 bases from V and 5 bases from J, with 23 bases between. CDR3 DNA: TGTGCCAGCATTCTTACGGACGGTGCGACGGGGGAGACCCAGTACTTC. Translating gives CASILTDGATGETQYF.

This clonotype was observed at least ten times. This sequence joins TRBV9 and TRBJ2-5; 13 bases fit TRBD2. This CDR3 is 16 amino acids long. V shed 4 bases and J 1 base; nucleotides not matched to a gene: 4. Germline V gene sequence: CDR1 SGDLS, CDR2 YYNGEE. The CDR3 is CASSPGTSGAQETQYF. The DNA of the CDR3 is TGTGCCAGCAGCCCCGGGACTAGCGGGGCCCAAGAGACCCAGTACTTC.

This clonotype counts as medium-sized. The chain uses TRBV10-3 and TRBJ2-1, with 7 bases fitting TRBD1. Germline CDR1 ENHRY, CDR2 SYGVKD. This CDR3 spans 13 amino acids. Germline trimming cut 6 bases from V and 5 bases from J; bases unmatched to any gene: 4. The CDR3 sequence: CAIRTGTDNEQFF. CDR3 bases: TGTGCCATCAGGACCGGGACAGACAATGAGCAGTTCTTC.

By sample fraction, this clonotype is medium-sized. The chain recombines TRBV5-4 with TRBJ2-2; D ambiguous. The CDR3 sequence is 12 residues long. Trimming stripped 4 bases from V and 0 bases from J, with 1 base between. Per the germline V gene, CDR1 is SGHNT and CDR2 is YYREEE (reference sequence). Here the CDR3 reads CASSPNTGELFF. Written as DNA, the CDR3 is TGTGCCAGCAGCCCGAACACCGGGGAGCTGTTTTTT.

The chain recombines TRBV12-3 or TRBV12-4 with TRBJ2-1; D is uncertain. V was shortened by 6 bases and J by 4 bases, with 10 bases between the two germline ends. There are 13 residues in the CDR3. The CDR3 here is CASSPSVYNEQFF. The CDR3 DNA is TGTGCCAGCAGCCCATCGGTTTACAATGAGCAGTTCTTC.

This clonotype is large within its sample. The CDR3 DNA reads TGCGCCAGCAGCTCCAGCGGGGGCGAGGATACGCAGTATTTT. It is translated as CASSSSGGEDTQYF. The rearrangement uses TRBV5-1 and TRBJ2-3, with 8 bases aligning to TRBD2. This CDR3 spans 14 amino acids. V dropped 3 bases and J dropped 6; count of bases not matched to a gene: 6. Per the germline V gene, CDR1 is SGHRS and CDR2 is YFSETQ.

This clonotype was seen ten or more times. The V gene is TRBV28, the J gene TRBJ2-7; TRBD1 aligns across 11 bases. CDR3 size: 15 residues. The germline CDR1 and CDR2 sequences are MDHEN and SYDVKM. With 4 bases clipped from V and 2 bases from J, the junction kept 4 bases outside the gene matches. The CDR3 reads CASSSRGQGAYEQYF. The CDR3 nucleotides are TGTGCCAGCAGTTCCAGGGGACAGGGGGCCTACGAGCAGTACTTC.

The rearrangement links TRBV10-3 to TRBJ2-1; possibly TRBD2 for D (5 bases). The CDR3 totals 14 residues. Germline loops: CDR1 ENHRY, CDR2 SYGVKD. Trimming shortened V by 3 bases and J by 3 bases, and 9 bases separated the two germline ends. The CDR3 nucleotides read TGTGCCATCAGTGATCAACTAGGCTACAATGAGCAGTTCTTC. This translates into CAISDQLGYNEQFF.

In its sample, this clonotype is medium-sized. The chain has TRBV20-1 and TRBJ2-7; the D call may be TRBD1 or TRBD2 (6 bases each). Germline CDR1 is DFQATT and CDR2 is SNEGSKA (reference sequence). The CDR3 runs to 15 residues. V lost 0 bases to trimming and J lost 0 bases, with 12 bases between them. CDR3 amino acids: CSARDGGTSSYEQYF. The CDR3 DNA is TGCAGTGCTAGAGATGGCGGGACAAGCTCCTACGAGCAGTACTTC.

This clonotype came up many times. V and J are TRBV7-2 and TRBJ2-1; 12 bases line up with TRBD1. The CDR3 totals 13 residues. Germline lookup yields CDR1 SGHTA and CDR2 FQGNSA. Losses at the gene ends were 4 bases for V and 9 bases for J; bases not matched to a gene: 1. The CDR3 reads CASSWDRGLEQFF. In DNA, the CDR3 is TGTGCCAGCAGCTGGGACAGGGGGCTTGAGCAGTTCTTC.

This sequence joins TRBV5-1 and TRBJ2-3; the D gene is possibly TRBD1 (5 bases). This CDR3 has 13 amino acids. V gave up 0 bases and J gave up 6 bases, with 8 bases separating them. Germline V gives CDR1 SGHRS, CDR2 YFSETQ. This CDR3 is CASSLGGADTQYF. The CDR3 DNA follows: TGCGCCAGCAGCTTGGGTGGGGCGGATACGCAGTATTTT.

This clonotype is medium-sized (0.01 to 0.1%). The rearrangement uses TRBV12-3 or TRBV12-4 and TRBJ2-6, with no clear D. The V end lost 5 bases, the J end lost 0 bases, and 14 bases lay between the germline ends. This CDR3 is 17 amino acids long. CDR3 in DNA: TGTGCCAGCAGTCCCGACATGGGTTTCTCTGGGGCCAACGTCCTGACTTTC. Amino acids: CASSPDMGFSGANVLTF.

This clonotype was seen a handful of times. The gene calls are TRBV6-1 and TRBJ2-5; possible D gene TRBD2, 5 bases. This CDR3 is built from 18 residues. V was shortened by 2 bases and J by 5 bases, with 24 bases between the two germline ends. Germline CDR1 reads MNHNS; CDR2 reads SASEGT. The CDR3 sequence is CASSEQDWLAPPAETQYF. In nucleotides, the CDR3 is TGTGCCAGCAGTGAACAGGATTGGCTAGCACCTCCGGCTGAGACCCAGTACTTC.

By sample fraction, this clonotype is medium-sized (0.01 to 0.1%). The chain combines TRBV3-1 with TRBJ2-2, with 7 bases fitting TRBD1. The germline gives CDR1 LGHDT, CDR2 YNNKEL (reference sequence). The CDR3 loop spans 19 amino acids. V trimming: 0 bases; J trimming: 0 bases; junction bases outside the gene matches: 10. The CDR3 DNA reads TGTGCCAGCAGCCAAGATGGTCTGGGGCAGGGGGCGAACACCGGGGAGCTGTTTTTT. Encoded protein: CASSQDGLGQGANTGELFF.

This clonotype is deemed medium-sized. The chain recombines TRBV29-1 with TRBJ2-1; D is ambiguous. CDR3 size: 10 residues. The germline V and J ends were trimmed by 3 bases and 5 bases, with 2 bases remaining between them. CDR1 SQVTM and CDR2 ANQGSEA come from the germline V gene. The CDR3 DNA follows: TGCAGCGTTGAGGACAATGAGCAGTTCTTC. It codes for CSVEDNEQFF.

The chain joins TRBV7-3 to TRBJ2-1; D is perhaps TRBD2 (7 bases). Germline CDR1 reads SGHTA; CDR2 reads FQGTGA. Between the trimmed V and J ends, which lost 4 bases and 0 bases, there was a span of 10 bases. This CDR3 is 15 amino acids long. In nucleotides, the CDR3 is TGTGCCAGCAGCTCGCGGGGGCCCTCCTACAATGAGCAGTTCTTC. This sequence encodes CASSSRGPSYNEQFF. Complete variable domain (other parts from reference TRBV7-3 and TRBJ2-1): GAGVSQTPSNKVTEKGKYVELRCDPISGHTALYWYRQSLGQGPEFLIYFQGTGAADDSGLPNDRFFAVRPEGSVSTLKIQRTERGDSAVYLCASSSRGPSYNEQFFGPGTRLTVL.

By share of the sample, this clonotype is large (0.1 to 1%). The chain combines TRBV10-3 with TRBJ1-5; D is possibly TRBD1 (6 bases). CDR3 length equals 16 residues. The germline CDR1 and CDR2 sequences are ENHRY and SYGVKD. V was pared by 2 bases and J by 5 bases, with 16 bases between. CDR3 sequence: CAISERGLPGDQPQHF. DNA for the CDR3: TGTGCCATCAGTGAGCGGGGGCTGCCCGGAGATCAGCCCCAGCATTTT.

This clonotype ranks as medium-sized. The CDR3 reads CASRLASQAGTQYF. The CDR3 DNA sequence: TGTGCCAGCAGACTGGCTTCCCAGGCGGGTACGCAGTATTTT. V and J are TRBV7-8 and TRBJ2-3, with D maybe TRBD2 (5 bases). Germline lookup yields CDR1 SGHVS and CDR2 FQNEAQ. The CDR3 loop spans 14 amino acids. V lost 6 bases and J lost 8, with 18 bases in between.

This clonotype occurred a few times. The chain links TRBV29-1 to TRBJ2-3; TRBD2 matches at 9 bases. The J segment lost 5 bases and the V segment lost 7 bases, leaving 4 bases of the junction unmatched. This CDR3 has 12 amino acids. Germline V gene sequence: CDR1 SQVTM, CDR2 ANQGSEA. The CDR3 nucleotides read TGCAGCGCAGCGGGGGGTTTAGATACGCAGTATTTT. This codes for CSAAGGLDTQYF.

This clonotype ranks as medium-sized (0.01 to 0.1%). The chain links TRBV7-2 to TRBJ2-5, with 10 bases that match TRBD2. Germline CDR1 reads SGHTA; CDR2 reads FQGNSA. The CDR3 is 16 residues long. With V trimmed by 3 bases and J by 5 bases, 9 bases remained unmatched. DNA of the CDR3: TGTGCCAGCAGCTTCGCTAGCGGGGGCCTGGGGGAGACCCAGTACTTC. Its translation is CASSFASGGLGETQYF. The variable domain in full, completed from reference TRBV7-2 and TRBJ2-5, reads GAGVSQSPSNKVTEKGKDVELRCDPISGHTALYWYRQSLGQGLEFLIYFQGNSAPDKSGLPSDRFSAERTGGSVSTLTIQRTQQEDSAVYLCASSFASGGLGETQYFGPGTRLLVL.